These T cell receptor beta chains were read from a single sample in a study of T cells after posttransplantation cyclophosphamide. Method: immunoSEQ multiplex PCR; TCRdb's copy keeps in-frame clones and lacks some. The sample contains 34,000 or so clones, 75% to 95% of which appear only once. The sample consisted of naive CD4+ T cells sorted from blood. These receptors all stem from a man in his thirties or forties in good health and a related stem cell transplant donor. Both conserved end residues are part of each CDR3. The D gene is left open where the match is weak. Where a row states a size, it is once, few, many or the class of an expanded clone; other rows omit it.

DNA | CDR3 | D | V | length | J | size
TGTGCCAGCAGCTTAGCAGCGGGGCGGCCGCATGATACGCAGTATTTT | CASSLAAGRPHDTQYF | TRBD2 | TRBV11-3 | 16 | TRBJ2-3 | NA
TGTGCCAGCAGCCAAGCAATCTGGGGGGGGATCTCTGGGGCCAACGTCCTGACTTTC | CASSQAIWGGISGANVLTF | TRBD2 | TRBV4-2 | 19 | TRBJ2-6 | NA
TGTGCCAGTACTCGGGAGATAAATTCACCCCTCCACTTT | CASTREINSPLHF | NA | TRBV19 | 13 | TRBJ1-6 | NA
TGTGCCAGCAGCGCCCTCGGAGGCATCCCCCTCCACTTT | CASSALGGIPLHF | NA | TRBV9 | 13 | TRBJ1-6 | NA
TGTGCCACCCGGGGGGAGGTCTCTGGAAACACCATATATTTT | CATRGEVSGNTIYF | NA | TRBV6-1 | 14 | TRBJ1-3 | NA
TGTGCCAGCAGCCAGAAGCAGGGGGTGGGGTACAATGAGCAGTTCTTC | CASSQKQGVGYNEQFF | TRBD1 | TRBV5-4 | 16 | TRBJ2-1 | NA
TGTGCCAGTAGAGGGAGTTCAGAGACCCAGTACTTC | CASRGSSETQYF | NA | TRBV19 | 12 | TRBJ2-5 | once
TGTGCCAGCAGTTCCCGGACTAGCGGAACCTACAATGAGCAGTTCTTC | CASSSRTSGTYNEQFF | TRBD2 | TRBV27 | 16 | TRBJ2-1 | NA
TGCGCCAGCAGTTCGGGACTAGCGGATTCCGAGCAGTACTTC | CASSSGLADSEQYF | TRBD2 | TRBV5-1 | 14 | TRBJ2-7 | NA
TGTGCCAGCAGCGTAGGCGCTAGCGGGGTAAATGAGCAGTTCTTC | CASSVGASGVNEQFF | TRBD2 | TRBV9 | 15 | TRBJ2-1 | NA
TGTGCCAGTAGTAAGAGGGGGGGACAGGGGAACACTGAAGCTTTCTTT | CASSKRGGQGNTEAFF | TRBD1 | TRBV19 | 16 | TRBJ1-1 | NA
TGCGCCAGCAGCCCGTGGACAGGGGGGGGATCTGGGGCCAACGTCCTGACTTTC | CASSPWTGGGSGANVLTF | TRBD1 | TRBV5-1 | 18 | TRBJ2-6 | few
TGTGCCAGCAGTTACCTCGGGACAGGGGTTTACAATGAGCAGTTCTTC | CASSYLGTGVYNEQFF | TRBD1 | TRBV6-5 | 16 | TRBJ2-1 | NA
TGTGCCAGCAGTCCCGGACAGCCCCCCTACGAGCAGTACTTC | CASSPGQPPYEQYF | NA | TRBV28 | 14 | TRBJ2-7 | NA
TGTGCCAGCTCACCTTTAGGCTCGCGGTCCTACGAGCAGTACTTC | CASSPLGSRSYEQYF | NA | TRBV18 | 15 | TRBJ2-7 | NA
TGTGCCAGTAGTATGATGGTGTCGAGTTTAGTTGCGGAGACCCAGTACTTC | CASSMMVSSLVAETQYF | NA | TRBV19 | 17 | TRBJ2-5 | NA
TGCGCCAGCAGCCAACCGGGACAGAGTCGAGGCTACACCTTC | CASSQPGQSRGYTF | TRBD1 | TRBV4-1 | 14 | TRBJ1-2 | NA
TGTGCCAGCAGCGTAGCTGGACTAGCGGGGGTCGTAGATACGCAGTATTTT | CASSVAGLAGVVDTQYF | TRBD2 | TRBV9 | 17 | TRBJ2-3 | NA
TGTGCCAGCAGCTTAATAGGAGGGGGGGCCGTTGAGCAGTTCTTC | CASSLIGGGAVEQFF | NA | TRBV7-3 | 15 | TRBJ2-1 | NA
TGCGCCAGCAGCCAAGAGGCTAGCTTCACCGGGGAGCTGTTTTTT | CASSQEASFTGELFF | NA | TRBV4-1 | 15 | TRBJ2-2 | NA